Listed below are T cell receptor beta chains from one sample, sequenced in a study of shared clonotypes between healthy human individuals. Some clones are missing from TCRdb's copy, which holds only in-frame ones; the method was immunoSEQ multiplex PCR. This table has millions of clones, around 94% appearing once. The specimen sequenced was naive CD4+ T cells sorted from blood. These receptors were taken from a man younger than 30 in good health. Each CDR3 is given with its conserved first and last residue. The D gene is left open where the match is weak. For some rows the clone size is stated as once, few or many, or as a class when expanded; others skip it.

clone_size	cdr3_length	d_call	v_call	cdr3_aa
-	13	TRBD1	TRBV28	CASTEGALYGYTF
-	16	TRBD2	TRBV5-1	CASSGLAGGLTDTQYF
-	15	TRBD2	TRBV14	CASSKGLAGAETQYF
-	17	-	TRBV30	CAWSVRGLLSYNSPLHF
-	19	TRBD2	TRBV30	CAWSDPWGTSGRLNNEQFF
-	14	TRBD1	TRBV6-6	CASRPEDRRQPQHF
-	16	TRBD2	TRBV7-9	CASSPRLAGDSYEQYF
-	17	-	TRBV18	CASSPNRGGEGLGEQYF
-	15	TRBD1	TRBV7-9	CASSPGTGAGYEQYF
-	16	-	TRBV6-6	CASNFQSGRDGSPLHF
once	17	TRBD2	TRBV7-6	CASSPLAGPGSYNEQFF
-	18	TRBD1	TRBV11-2	CASSPRLSGQVATDTQYF
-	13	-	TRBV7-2	CASSAQATDTQYF
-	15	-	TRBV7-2	CASSQTGARGEKLFF
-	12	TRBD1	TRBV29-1	CSVGGQGGEQYF
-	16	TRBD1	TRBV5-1	CASSPDTGAGANVLTF